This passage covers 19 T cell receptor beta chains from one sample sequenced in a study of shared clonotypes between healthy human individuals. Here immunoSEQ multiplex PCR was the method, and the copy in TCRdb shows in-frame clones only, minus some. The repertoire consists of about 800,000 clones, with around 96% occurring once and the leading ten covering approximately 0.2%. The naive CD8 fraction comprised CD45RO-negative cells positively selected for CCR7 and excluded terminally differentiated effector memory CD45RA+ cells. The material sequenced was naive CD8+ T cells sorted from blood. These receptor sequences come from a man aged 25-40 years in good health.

The chain's CDR3 is CASSLGATGNTIYF. In nucleotides, the CDR3 is TGTGCCAGCAGCTTGGGAGCTACTGGAAACACCATATATTTT. V gene TRBV13 combines with J gene TRBJ1-3; no firm D call. V dropped 3 bases and J dropped 2 bases, with 8 bases sitting between them. The CDR3 spans 14 residues. CDR1 and CDR2 (germline): PRHDT, FYEKMQ (reference sequence).

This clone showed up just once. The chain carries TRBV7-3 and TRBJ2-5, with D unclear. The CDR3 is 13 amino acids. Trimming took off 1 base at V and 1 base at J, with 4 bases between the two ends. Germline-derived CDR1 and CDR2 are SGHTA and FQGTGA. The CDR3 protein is CASSLISQETQYF. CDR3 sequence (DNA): TGTGCCAGCAGCTTAATTAGCCAAGAGACCCAGTACTTC.

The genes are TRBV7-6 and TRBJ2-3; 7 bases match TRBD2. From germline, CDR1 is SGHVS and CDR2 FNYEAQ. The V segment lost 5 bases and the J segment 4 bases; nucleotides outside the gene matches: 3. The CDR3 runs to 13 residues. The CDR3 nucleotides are TGTGCCAGCAGCAACCGGGAGGCAGATACGCAGTATTTT. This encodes CASSNREADTQYF.

The CDR3 is CASSSDWLDEQFF. In nucleotides, the CDR3 is TGCGCCAGCAGCTCGGACTGGTTGGATGAGCAGTTCTTC. This chain joins TRBV5-1 and TRBJ2-1, with a possible D match to TRBD2 (5 bases). The CDR3 consists of 13 residues. Germline V lookup: CDR1 SGHRS, CDR2 YFSETQ. Trimming shortened V by 3 bases and J by 8 bases, and 12 bases separated the two germline ends.

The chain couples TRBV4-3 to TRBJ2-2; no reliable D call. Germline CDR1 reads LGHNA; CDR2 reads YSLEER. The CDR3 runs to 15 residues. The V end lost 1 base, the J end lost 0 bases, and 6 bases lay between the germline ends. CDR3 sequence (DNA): TGCGCCAGCAGCCAAGGTGGGGCGAACACCGGGGAGCTGTTTTTT. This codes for CASSQGGANTGELFF.

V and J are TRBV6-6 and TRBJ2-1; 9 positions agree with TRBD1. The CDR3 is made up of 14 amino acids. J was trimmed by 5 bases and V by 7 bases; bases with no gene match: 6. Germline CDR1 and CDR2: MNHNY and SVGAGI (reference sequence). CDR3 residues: CASKPGQGHNEQFF. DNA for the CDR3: TGTGCCAGCAAACCGGGACAGGGACACAATGAGCAGTTCTTC.

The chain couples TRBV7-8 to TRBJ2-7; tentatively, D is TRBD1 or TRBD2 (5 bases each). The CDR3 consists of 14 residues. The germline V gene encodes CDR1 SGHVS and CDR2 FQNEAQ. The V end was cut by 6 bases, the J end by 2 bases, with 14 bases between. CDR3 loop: CASSSTGRTYEQYF. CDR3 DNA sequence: TGTGCCAGCAGTTCTACGGGGCGGACCTACGAGCAGTACTTC.

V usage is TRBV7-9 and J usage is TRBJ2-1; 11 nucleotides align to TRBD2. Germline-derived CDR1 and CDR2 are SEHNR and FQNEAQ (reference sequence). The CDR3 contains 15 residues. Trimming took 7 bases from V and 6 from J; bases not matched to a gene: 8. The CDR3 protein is CASTPPGTSGNEQFF. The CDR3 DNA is TGTGCCAGCACCCCCCCCGGGACTAGCGGCAATGAGCAGTTCTTC.

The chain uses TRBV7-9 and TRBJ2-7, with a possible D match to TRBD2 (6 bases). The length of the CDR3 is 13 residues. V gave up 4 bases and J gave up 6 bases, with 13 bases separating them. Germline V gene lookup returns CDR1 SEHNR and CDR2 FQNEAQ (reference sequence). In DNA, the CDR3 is TGTGCCAGCAGCTCGGGGGTCGTAGGCGAGCAGTACTTC. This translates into CASSSGVVGEQYF.

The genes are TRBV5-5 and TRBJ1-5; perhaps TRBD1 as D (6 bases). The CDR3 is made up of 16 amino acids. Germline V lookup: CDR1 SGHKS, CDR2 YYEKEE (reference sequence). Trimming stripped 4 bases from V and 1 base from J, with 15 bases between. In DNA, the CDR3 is TGTGCCAGCAGCGTGGGGGGGCCAATGAGCAATCAGCCCCAGCATTTT. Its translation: CASSVGGPMSNQPQHF. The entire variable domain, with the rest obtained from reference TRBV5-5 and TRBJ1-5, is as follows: DAGVTQSPTHLIKTRGQQVTLRCSPISGHKSVSWYQQVLGQGPQFIFQYYEKEERGRGNFPDRFSARQFPNYSSELNVNALLLGDSALYLCASSVGGPMSNQPQHFGDGTRLSIL.

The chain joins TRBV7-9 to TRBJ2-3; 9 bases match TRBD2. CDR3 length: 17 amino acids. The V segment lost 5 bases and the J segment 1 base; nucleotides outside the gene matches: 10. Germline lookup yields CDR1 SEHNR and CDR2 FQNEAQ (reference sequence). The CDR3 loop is CASSPADGGRGTDTQYF. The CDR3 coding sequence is TGTGCCAGCAGCCCCGCCGATGGCGGGAGGGGCACAGATACGCAGTATTTT. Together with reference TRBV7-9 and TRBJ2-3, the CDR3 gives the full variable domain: DTGVSQNPRHKITKRGQNVTFRCDPISEHNRLYWYRQTLGQGPEFLTYFQNEAQLEKSRLLSDRFSAERPKGSFSTLEIQRTEQGDSAMYLCASSPADGGRGTDTQYFGPGTRLTVL.

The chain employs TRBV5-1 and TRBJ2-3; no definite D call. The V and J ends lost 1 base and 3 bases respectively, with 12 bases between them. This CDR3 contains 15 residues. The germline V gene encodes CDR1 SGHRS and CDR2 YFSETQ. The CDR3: CASSLFALGTDTQYF. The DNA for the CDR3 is TGCGCCAGCAGCTTGTTTGCGCTAGGGACAGATACGCAGTATTTT. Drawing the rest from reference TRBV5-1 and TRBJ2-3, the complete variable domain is KAGVTQTPRYLIKTRGQQVTLSCSPISGHRSVSWYQQTPGQGLQFLFEYFSETQRNKGNFPGRFSGRQFSNSRSEMNVSTLELGDSALYLCASSLFALGTDTQYFGPGTRLTVL.

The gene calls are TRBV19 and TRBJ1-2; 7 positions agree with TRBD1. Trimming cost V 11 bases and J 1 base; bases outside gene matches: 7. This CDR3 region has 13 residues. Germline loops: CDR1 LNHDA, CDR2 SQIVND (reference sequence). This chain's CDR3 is CARTGKVNYGYTF. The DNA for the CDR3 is TGTGCCCGGACAGGAAAGGTTAACTATGGCTACACCTTC.

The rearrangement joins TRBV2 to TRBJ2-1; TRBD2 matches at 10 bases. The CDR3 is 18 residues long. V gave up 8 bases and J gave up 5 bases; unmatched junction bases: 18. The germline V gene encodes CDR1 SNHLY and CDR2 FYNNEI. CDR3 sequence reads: CASPGGPQREGLNNEQFF. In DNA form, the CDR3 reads TGTGCCAGCCCAGGGGGCCCTCAGCGGGAGGGCCTCAACAATGAGCAGTTCTTC.

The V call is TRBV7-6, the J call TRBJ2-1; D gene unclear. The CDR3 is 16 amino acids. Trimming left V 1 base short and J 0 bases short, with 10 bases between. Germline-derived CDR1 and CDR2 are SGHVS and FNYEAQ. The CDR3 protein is CASSLGWDSSYNEQFF. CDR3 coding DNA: TGTGCCAGCAGCTTAGGTTGGGATTCCTCCTACAATGAGCAGTTCTTC.

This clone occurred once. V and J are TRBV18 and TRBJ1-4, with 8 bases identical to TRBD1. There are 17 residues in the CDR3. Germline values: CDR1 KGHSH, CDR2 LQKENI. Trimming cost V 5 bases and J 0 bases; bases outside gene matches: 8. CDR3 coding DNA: TGTGCCAGCTCAGCCGGGACAGGATCCCCAACTAATGAAAAACTGTTTTTT. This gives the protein CASSAGTGSPTNEKLFF.

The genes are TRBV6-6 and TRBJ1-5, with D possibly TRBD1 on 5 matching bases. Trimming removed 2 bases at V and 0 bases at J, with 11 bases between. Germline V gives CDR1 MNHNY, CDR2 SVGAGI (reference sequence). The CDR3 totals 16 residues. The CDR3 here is CASSYQPGTSNQPQHF. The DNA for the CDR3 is TGTGCCAGCAGTTACCAACCCGGGACTAGCAATCAGCCCCAGCATTTT.

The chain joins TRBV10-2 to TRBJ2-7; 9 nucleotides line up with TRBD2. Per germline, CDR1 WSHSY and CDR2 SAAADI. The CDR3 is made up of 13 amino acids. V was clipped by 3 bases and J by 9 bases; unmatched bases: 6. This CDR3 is CASSEGAGGGQYF. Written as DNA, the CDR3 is TGCGCCAGCAGTGAAGGAGCGGGAGGCGGGCAGTACTTC.

The CDR3 nucleotides read TGCGCCAGCAGCCAAGAACGAGGGGCTCCCTACGAGCAGTACTTC. This gives the protein CASSQERGAPYEQYF. V usage is TRBV4-1 and J usage is TRBJ2-7, with D possibly called TRBD1 or TRBD2 (5 bases each). Germline assignment: CDR1 MGHRA and CDR2 YSYEKL. CDR3 length: 15 residues. Deletions cut 0 bases from V and 2 bases from J, with 11 bases between.